This passage covers 27 T cell receptor beta chains from one sample sequenced in a study of cytomegalovirus exposure and HLA in healthy donors. A multiplex PCR was run with 60 Vbeta primers and 13 Jbeta primers. Repertoires were generated with immunoSEQ multiplex PCR, while TCRdb's copy carries only in-frame clones and drops some. There are approximately 190,000 clones in the sample, with approximately 0.74% held by the top ten. The sample consisted of PBMCs. Every receptor here comes from a boy aged 5-17 years in good health and CMV-seronegative.

On this clone itself: The same CDR3 is also encoded by other DNA sequences in this sample. The genes are TRBV19 and TRBJ2-2; 7 nucleotides line up with TRBD2. The trim removed 0 bases at V and 8 bases at J, leaving 6 bases unmatched. This CDR3 comprises 15 residues. The germline V gene has CDR1 LNHDA and CDR2 SQIVND (reference sequence). In DNA, the CDR3 is TGTGCCAGTAGTATAGATAGGCGGGGGACTGGGGAGCTGTTTTTT. This translates into CASSIDRRGTGELFF.

The chain is built from TRBV5-5 and TRBJ2-5; D possibly corresponds to TRBD2 (5 bases). The V end was cut by 2 bases, the J end by 5 bases, with 22 bases between. From germline, CDR1 is SGHKS and CDR2 YYEKEE (reference sequence). CDR3 length: 17 amino acids. The CDR3 sequence: CASSFSLADSFGETQYF. The CDR3 DNA follows: TGTGCCAGCAGCTTTTCACTCGCGGACTCTTTTGGGGAGACCCAGTACTTC.

The V and J genes are TRBV6-5 and TRBJ2-5, with 9 bases aligning to TRBD2. The CDR3 contains 15 residues. V lost 6 bases, J lost 0 bases, and 5 bases stayed unmatched. Germline V gene lookup returns CDR1 MNHEY and CDR2 SVGAGI. CDR3 region: CASRISGGHQETQYF. The CDR3 DNA follows: TGTGCCAGCAGAATTAGCGGGGGTCACCAAGAGACCCAGTACTTC.

The chain is built from TRBV7-2 and TRBJ1-1, with 10 bases aligning to TRBD1. This CDR3 is 18 amino acids long. Per germline, CDR1 SGHTA and CDR2 FQGNSA. Trimming at V came to 4 bases and at J to 4 bases, leaving 15 bases not matched to a gene. The chain's CDR3 is CASSYPPGQGFVVTEAFF. CDR3 nucleotide sequence: TGTGCCAGCAGCTACCCCCCGGGACAGGGGTTCGTCGTCACTGAAGCTTTCTTT.

The chain couples TRBV7-8 to TRBJ1-3; the D gene is possibly TRBD1 (6 bases). CDR1 and CDR2 (germline): SGHVS, FQNEAQ. Trimming removed 0 bases at V and 3 bases at J, with 18 bases between. This CDR3 has 18 residues. CDR3 residues: CASSLARGGATLGNTIYF. CDR3 DNA sequence: TGTGCCAGCAGCTTAGCGCGGGGGGGGGCGACGCTTGGAAACACCATATATTTT.

This sequence joins TRBV4-2 and TRBJ2-5, with TRBD2 identical over 9 bases. CDR3 length: 15 residues. In germline, CDR1 is LGHNA, CDR2 YNFKEQ. V gave up 6 bases and J gave up 0 bases; unmatched junction bases: 5. CDR3 residues: CASSPIAGDQETQYF. CDR3 coding DNA: TGTGCCAGCAGTCCCATAGCGGGGGACCAAGAGACCCAGTACTTC.

CDR3 residues: CASKPGHSNYGYTF. The CDR3 nucleotides are TGTGCCAGCAAACCGGGACACTCTAACTATGGCTACACCTTC. This sequence joins TRBV6-4 and TRBJ1-2, with D possibly TRBD1 on 6 matching bases. Trimming stripped 7 bases from V and 0 bases from J, with 12 bases between. This CDR3 has 14 residues. Looked up from germline, CDR1 is MRHNA and CDR2 is SNTAGT.

The chain is built from TRBV5-1 and TRBJ1-6; D may be TRBD1 (6 bases). Per germline, CDR1 SGHRS and CDR2 YFSETQ. This CDR3 spans 15 amino acids. Trimming took 0 bases from V and 8 from J, leaving 12 bases between them. The CDR3 region has the DNA TGCGCCAGCAGCTTGGCCCAGGGGCGAGATTCACCCCTCCACTTT. This sequence encodes CASSLAQGRDSPLHF.

This sequence joins TRBV4-1 and TRBJ2-2; 9 nucleotides agree with TRBD2. Germline V CDR1 and CDR2: MGHRA, YSYEKL. J gave up 4 bases and V 2 bases, and 5 bases lay outside the gene matches. This CDR3 comprises 16 residues. This CDR3 reads CASSQNSGGFTGELFF. The DNA for the CDR3 is TGCGCCAGCAGCCAAAACAGCGGGGGGTTCACCGGGGAGCTGTTTTTT.

CDR3 in DNA: TGTGCCAGCAGTCCGGCAGGGGGCACTGAAGCTTTCTTT. Protein sequence: CASSPAGGTEAFF. The chain links TRBV6-5 to TRBJ1-1, with 7 bases that match TRBD1. Per germline, CDR1 MNHEY and CDR2 SVGAGI. The CDR3 loop spans 13 amino acids. The J segment lost 4 bases and the V segment lost 5 bases, leaving 4 bases of the junction unmatched.

The genes are TRBV6-4 and TRBJ2-1, with 10 nucleotides matching TRBD2. The CDR3 runs 18 residues. Germline loops: CDR1 MRHNA, CDR2 SNTAGT. V lost 6 bases, J lost 9 bases, and 20 bases stayed unmatched. The CDR3 is CASSDEGGSAGGPGEQFF. DNA for the CDR3: TGTGCCAGCAGCGACGAAGGGGGGTCAGCGGGGGGGCCAGGTGAGCAGTTCTTC.

V gene TRBV10-3 combines with J gene TRBJ2-5; 7 nucleotides agree with TRBD2. V shed 4 bases, J shed 4 bases, and the junction held 9 bases outside the gene matches. The V gene's germline CDR1 is ENHRY and CDR2 SYGVKD. The CDR3 extends over 15 amino acids. DNA of the CDR3: TGTGCCATCAGTGGTCACGGGGGGATACGAGAGACCCAGTACTTC. This translates into CAISGHGGIRETQYF.

This chain connects TRBV29-1 to TRBJ1-1; possible D gene TRBD1, 5 bases. V was shortened by 0 bases and J by 9 bases, with 11 bases between the two germline ends. Germline V gene data show CDR1 as SQVTM and CDR2 as ANQGSEA. This CDR3 comprises 12 residues. The CDR3 DNA sequence: TGCAGCGTTGAAGATCTAGGGGCTCAAGCTTTCTTT. Encoded protein: CSVEDLGAQAFF.

The V gene is TRBV27, the J gene TRBJ2-5; D remains unclear. V lost 3 bases to trimming and J lost 5 bases, with 10 bases between them. The CDR3 contains 13 residues. CDR1 is MNHEY and CDR2 is SMNVEV in the germline V gene (reference sequence). CDR3 nucleotides: TGTGCCAGCAGTTTCATGCTCGGGGAGACCCAGTACTTC. Protein: CASSFMLGETQYF.

V and J are TRBV6-5 and TRBJ2-5; the D gene is possibly TRBD1 (5 bases). The DNA end is a closer match to TRBJ2-7, so the J assignment may be wrong. Germline CDR1 MNHEY, CDR2 SVGAGI. This CDR3 spans 14 amino acids. The CDR3 sequence: CASSQGSGSYEQYF. CDR3 nucleotide sequence: TGTGCCAGCAGCCAAGGATCAGGGTCCTACGAGCAGTACTTC.

The rearrangement joins TRBV27 to TRBJ1-6, with D perhaps TRBD1 (6 bases). Trimming took off 6 bases at V and 7 bases at J, with 19 bases between the two ends. Germline CDR1 is MNHEY and CDR2 is SMNVEV (reference sequence). The CDR3 extends over 16 amino acids. The CDR3 sequence: CASSSRGESTNSPLHF. The CDR3 DNA sequence: TGTGCCAGCAGCTCCAGGGGAGAATCCACGAATTCACCCCTCCACTTT.

The chain links TRBV2 to TRBJ1-1; a weak D match, TRBD1 (5 bases). This CDR3 contains 13 residues. Per the germline V gene, CDR1 is SNHLY and CDR2 is FYNNEI. Trimming stripped 10 bases from V and 5 bases from J, with 17 bases between. The CDR3: CANSDGGNTEAFF. The CDR3 bases are TGTGCCAACTCTGACGGGGGGAATACTGAAGCTTTCTTT.

The chain employs TRBV5-5 and TRBJ2-1; 7 nucleotides match TRBD1. CDR3 length equals 14 residues. Germline V lookup: CDR1 SGHKS, CDR2 YYEKEE (reference sequence). With 4 bases clipped from V and 3 bases from J, the junction kept 4 bases outside the gene matches. This chain's CDR3 is CASSPGQDYNEQFF. The CDR3 DNA reads TGTGCCAGCAGCCCCGGACAGGACTACAATGAGCAGTTCTTC.

The rearrangement links TRBV30 to TRBJ1-2, with no clear D. V gave up 6 bases and J gave up 2 bases, with 16 bases separating them. The V gene's germline CDR1 is GTSNPN and CDR2 SVGIG (reference sequence). The CDR3 covers 14 residues. CDR3 DNA sequence: TGTGCCTGTCCTAATGGCGAGGGAAACTATGGCTACACCTTC. Protein: CACPNGEGNYGYTF.

The V call is TRBV5-8, the J call TRBJ2-5; 9 bases align to TRBD1. The DNA end is a closer match to TRBJ2-7, so the J assignment may be wrong. The CDR3 contains 14 residues. Per germline, CDR1 SGHTS and CDR2 YDEGEE. The CDR3 region is CASRPTGGSYEQYF. In nucleotides, the CDR3 is TGTGCCAGCAGGCCAACAGGGGGCAGCTACGAGCAGTACTTC.

V is TRBV19 and J is TRBJ1-1; D unresolved. Trimming took 7 bases from V and 0 from J, leaving 18 bases between them. Germline CDR1 LNHDA, CDR2 SQIVND (reference sequence). CDR3 size: 16 residues. The CDR3 spells CASTLTTRFMNTEAFF. The DNA for the CDR3 is TGTGCCAGTACCCTTACGACAAGATTTATGAACACTGAAGCTTTCTTT.

The chain carries TRBV12-5 and TRBJ2-7; tentative D call: TRBD1 (5 bases). Trimming stripped 0 bases from V and 0 bases from J, with 12 bases between. Germline CDR1 is LGHNT and CDR2 is FRNRAP. The length of the CDR3 is 16 residues. CDR3 protein: CASGLVLGLSSYEQYF. The CDR3 nucleotides are TGTGCTAGTGGTTTGGTACTGGGGCTGAGCTCCTACGAGCAGTACTTC.

The rearrangement uses TRBV7-2 and TRBJ2-3, with 7 positions matching TRBD2. V lost 4 bases to trimming and J lost 7 bases; unmatched junction nucleotides: 5. The CDR3 is 13 residues long. Germline V gene lookup returns CDR1 SGHTA and CDR2 FQGNSA. The CDR3, as DNA: TGTGCCAGCAGCTCGACTAGCCGAAATACGCAGTATTTT. It yields the protein CASSSTSRNTQYF.

The chain has TRBV19 and TRBJ1-3, with D possibly TRBD1 on 6 matching bases. This CDR3 has 14 residues. Germline V gene data show CDR1 as LNHDA and CDR2 as SQIVND (reference sequence). V lost 8 bases and J 4 bases, leaving 15 bases between the germline ends. The CDR3 spells CASSRGSTGNTIYF. The CDR3 region has the DNA TGTGCCAGTTCCAGGGGTTCGACGGGAAACACCATATATTTT.

The chain uses TRBV2 and TRBJ2-5; 8 bases fit TRBD2. The J call may be in error: the DNA end matches TRBJ2-7 better. The CDR3 consists of 13 residues. Germline V gives CDR1 SNHLY, CDR2 FYNNEI. The CDR3 is CASSVISGDEQYF. As DNA, the CDR3 is TGTGCCAGCAGTGTTATTAGCGGGGACGAGCAGTACTTC.

CDR3 nucleotides: TGTGCCTGGGGGCGGGGACTAGGGTCCAACATTCAGTACTTC. Translated: CAWGRGLGSNIQYF. V and J are TRBV30 and TRBJ2-4; 8 nucleotides agree with TRBD2. The J segment lost 7 bases and the V segment lost 5 bases, leaving 10 bases of the junction unmatched. The CDR3 loop spans 14 amino acids. Germline V gene lookup returns CDR1 GTSNPN and CDR2 SVGIG (reference sequence).

Points on this clone: Other DNA sequences in the sample encode the same CDR3. This chain joins TRBV6-5 and TRBJ2-1; 8 positions agree with TRBD2. This CDR3 spans 14 amino acids. With V trimmed by 6 bases and J by 0 bases, 1 base remained unmatched. Germline CDR1 and CDR2: MNHEY and SVGAGI. The CDR3 here is CASSRGGSYNEQFF. The CDR3 coding sequence is TGTGCCAGCAGCCGGGGGGGCTCCTACAATGAGCAGTTCTTC.